The present T cell receptor beta chain was sequenced within a study of T cells after yellow fever vaccination. Study-level findings and limits: Though it reached lower strength, the secondary response hit its peak faster, day 5 versus 15.

The CDR3 consists of 15 residues. Trimming removed 4 bases from V and 2 bases from J, with 15 bases in between. Germline assignment: CDR1 SGHNT and CDR2 YYREEE (reference sequence). Using its own MiXCR run on the 5' RACE reads, TCRdb lists one record per CDR3 protein. The repertoire has about 510,000 distinct CDR3 sequences, 21% of them found once; the top ten carry roughly 16%. In regard to this clonotype: The antigen remains undetermined.

The chain recombines TRBV5-4 with TRBJ2-5, with TRBD1 as a possible D gene (5 bases). This receptor was obtained from a young man who received the YFV17D yellow fever vaccine. The sequences come from PBMCs, collected 21 days after the first yellow fever vaccination. The CDR3 coding sequence is TGTGCCAGCAGCGCGAACAGTGGGGCGCAAGAGACCCAGTACTTC. Translating it yields CASSANSGAQETQYF.